This T cell receptor beta chain was found in a study of blood T cells in healthy people across ages. General observations from the study: In the absence of known donor CMV status, changes in expanded clonotypes were possibly confounded.

Together with a sample-barcoded 5' primer, a J-beta primer mix was included in a second PCR lasting 7 to 11 cycles. No fewer than 2.5 million CDR3-containing paired-end reads came from each sample. In TCRdb, the 5' RACE reads were re-called with MiXCR into one record per CDR3 protein. The repertoire holds hundreds of thousands of distinct CDR3 sequences, roughly 31% seen once, with around a sixth in the top ten. With respect to this clonotype: Its matching antigen is unknown. Given a much more abundant clone one base away, this may be a read error.

Peripheral blood, around 10 milliliters per donor, was collected. CDR1 SGHDT and CDR2 YYEEEE come from the germline V gene. This CDR3 has 14 residues. The V gene is TRBV5-6, the J gene TRBJ1-2; 7 bases are a match to TRBD1. The specimen was blood. The sequence came from a woman of 80 years or more in good health. The CDR3 DNA follows: TGTGTCAGCAGCTTCGTCGACAGGGTGTATGGCTACACCTTC. Translated: CVSSFVDRVYGYTF.